This TCR beta chain came from a study of cytomegalovirus exposure and HLA in healthy donors. Study conclusions and caveats: In vitro confirmation showed three CMV-associated chains to be CMV antigen specific. Both high specificity and high sensitivity reportedly marked the classifier's diagnosis of cytomegalovirus status.

Primers for the PCR totalled 60 Vbeta and 13 Jbeta. The assay was immunoSEQ multiplex PCR, and TCRdb's table has in-frame clones only and misses some. The sample records about 160,000 clones, 65% to 85% being singletons. Regarding this clone: Antigen unknown.

Germline V gene data show CDR1 as SGHTA and CDR2 as FQGTGA. There are 15 residues in the CDR3. Trimming left V 5 bases short and J 1 base short, with 14 bases between. The V call is TRBV7-3, the J call TRBJ1-2; D possibly corresponds to TRBD1 (5 bases). The origin of this receptor is a woman in her twenties or thirties in good health and CMV-seropositive. What was sequenced was PBMCs. The CDR3 loop is CASSPHRSVNYGYTF. CDR3 DNA sequence: TGTGCCAGCAGCCCCCACAGGAGTGTTAACTATGGCTACACCTTC.